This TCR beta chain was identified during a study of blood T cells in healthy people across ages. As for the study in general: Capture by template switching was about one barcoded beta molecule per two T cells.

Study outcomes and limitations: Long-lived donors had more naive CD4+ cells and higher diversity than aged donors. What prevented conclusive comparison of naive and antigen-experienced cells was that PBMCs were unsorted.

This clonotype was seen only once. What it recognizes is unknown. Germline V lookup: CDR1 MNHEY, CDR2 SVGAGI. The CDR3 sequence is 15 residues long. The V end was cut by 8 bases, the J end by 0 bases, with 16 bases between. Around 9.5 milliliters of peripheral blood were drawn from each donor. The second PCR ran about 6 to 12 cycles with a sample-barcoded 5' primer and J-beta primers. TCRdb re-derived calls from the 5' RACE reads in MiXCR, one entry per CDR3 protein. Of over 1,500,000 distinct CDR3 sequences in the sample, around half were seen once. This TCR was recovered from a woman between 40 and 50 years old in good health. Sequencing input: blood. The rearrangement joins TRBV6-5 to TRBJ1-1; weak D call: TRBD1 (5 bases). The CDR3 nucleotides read TGTGCCAGCTCTAGGGAAGGGGCCATGAACACTGAAGCTTTCTTT. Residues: CASSREGAMNTEAFF.